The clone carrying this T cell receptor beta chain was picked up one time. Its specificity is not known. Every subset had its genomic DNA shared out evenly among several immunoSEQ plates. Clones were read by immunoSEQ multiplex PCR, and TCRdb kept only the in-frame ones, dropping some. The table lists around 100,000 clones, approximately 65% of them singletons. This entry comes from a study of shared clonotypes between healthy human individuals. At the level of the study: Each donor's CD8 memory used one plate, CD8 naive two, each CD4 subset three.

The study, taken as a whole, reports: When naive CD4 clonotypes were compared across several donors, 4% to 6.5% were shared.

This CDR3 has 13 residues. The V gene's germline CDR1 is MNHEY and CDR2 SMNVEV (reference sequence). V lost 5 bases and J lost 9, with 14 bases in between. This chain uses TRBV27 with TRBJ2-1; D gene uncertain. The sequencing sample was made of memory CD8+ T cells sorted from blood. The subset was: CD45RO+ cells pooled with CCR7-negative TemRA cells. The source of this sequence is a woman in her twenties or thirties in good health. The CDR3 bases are TGTGCCAGCAGTCCAGGTGGCAGTCGTGAGCAGTTCTTC. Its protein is CASSPGGSREQFF.